This TCR beta chain stems from a study of breast tumors, draining lymph nodes, adjacent tissues. TCRdb called the multiplex PCR reads again in MiXCR, with one record for every CDR3 protein. The sample has 160,000 or so distinct CDR3 sequences; approximately 33% are singletons. Axillary draining lymph nodes of breast cancer patients supplied the node samples. Overall study findings and caveats: Tumors had less TCR diversity than lymph nodes, more than nontumor tissue.

On this clonotype: Its matching antigen is unknown.

Per germline, CDR1 SGDLS and CDR2 YYNGEE. With 2 bases removed from V and 0 bases from J, the gap between germline ends came to 9 bases. This CDR3 comprises 14 residues. Specimen: axillary lymph node tissue. This chain connects TRBV9 to TRBJ2-7; no firm D call. This receptor was taken from a female donor with breast cancer. Some clones in this sample may be carry-over from other donors' samples. CDR3: CASSVSVSSYEQYF. The CDR3 DNA reads TGTGCCAGCAGCGTTTCGGTCAGCTCCTACGAGCAGTACTTC.